Listed below are T cell receptor beta chains from one sample, sequenced in a study of T cell clonotyping in hematopoietic cell transplantation. The protocol was immunoSEQ multiplex PCR, while the TCRdb copy is restricted to in-frame clones and leaves out a portion. The sample contains roughly 17,000 clones, roughly 91% of which appear only once. Sequences were obtained from peripheral blood mononuclear cells. The receptors were sampled from a man aged 40-55 years in good health. Some clones in this sample may be carry-over from other donors' samples. CDR3s include the opening cysteine and the closing phenylalanine or tryptophan. Fields, in order: J gene, clone size, D gene, V gene, CDR3 protein, CDR3 DNA. A D gene is named only where the DNA matches it firmly. Size tells how often a clone was seen (once, few, many) or the class of an expanded clone, and some rows leave it out.

J gene: TRBJ1-5
clone size: .
D gene: .
V gene: TRBV28
CDR3 protein: CASSAPAGGVQPQHF
CDR3 DNA: TGTGCCAGCAGTGCCCCCGCGGGGGGTGTCCAGCCCCAGCATTTT

J gene: TRBJ2-3
clone size: .
D gene: .
V gene: TRBV11-3
CDR3 protein: CASSSQREDTQYF
CDR3 DNA: TGTGCCAGCAGCTCACAAAGGGAAGATACGCAGTATTTT

J gene: TRBJ2-7
clone size: .
D gene: TRBD1
V gene: TRBV18
CDR3 protein: CASSPRDRAYEQYF
CDR3 DNA: TGTGCCAGCTCACCACGAGACAGGGCCTACGAGCAGTACTTC

J gene: TRBJ1-5
clone size: .
D gene: TRBD1
V gene: TRBV28
CDR3 protein: CASTLSQGYQPQHF
CDR3 DNA: TGTGCCAGCACCTTATCACAGGGGTATCAGCCCCAGCATTTT

J gene: TRBJ1-6
clone size: .
D gene: TRBD1
V gene: TRBV4-1
CDR3 protein: CASSQAAGGRSPLHF
CDR3 DNA: TGCGCCAGCAGCCAAGCAGCAGGGGGGCGTTCACCCCTCCACTTT

J gene: TRBJ1-5
clone size: .
D gene: .
V gene: TRBV4-1
CDR3 protein: CASSPRTFPPNQPQHF
CDR3 DNA: TGCGCCAGCAGCCCCAGGACTTTTCCTCCCAATCAGCCCCAGCATTTT

J gene: TRBJ2-4
clone size: .
D gene: .
V gene: TRBV28
CDR3 protein: CASSRPPGSSYF
CDR3 DNA: TGTGCCAGCAGTCGTCCCCCCGGGTCCTCGTACTTC

J gene: TRBJ1-2
clone size: .
D gene: .
V gene: TRBV28
CDR3 protein: CASTQGQGYTF
CDR3 DNA: TGTGCCAGCACGCAGGGTCAGGGCTACACCTTC

J gene: TRBJ2-7
clone size: .
D gene: TRBD2
V gene: TRBV6-5
CDR3 protein: CASRPGTSATYEQYF
CDR3 DNA: TGTGCCAGCAGACCCGGGACTAGCGCTACCTACGAGCAGTACTTC

J gene: TRBJ1-5
clone size: .
D gene: .
V gene: TRBV11-2
CDR3 protein: CASSLDGTPYEPQHF
CDR3 DNA: TGTGCCAGCAGCCTAGACGGGACCCCTTACGAGCCCCAGCATTTT

J gene: TRBJ2-5
clone size: .
D gene: .
V gene: TRBV19
CDR3 protein: CASSMSGYQETQYF
CDR3 DNA: TGTGCCAGTAGTATGTCTGGGTACCAAGAGACCCAGTACTTC

J gene: TRBJ2-3
clone size: .
D gene: .
V gene: TRBV10-2
CDR3 protein: CASRTGVTQYF
CDR3 DNA: TGCGCCAGCAGGACGGGGGTTACGCAGTATTTT

J gene: TRBJ2-5
clone size: .
D gene: .
V gene: TRBV28
CDR3 protein: CASGDSSAGQETQYF
CDR3 DNA: TGTGCCAGCGGGGACAGTTCGGCGGGACAAGAGACCCAGTACTTC

J gene: TRBJ2-5
clone size: .
D gene: .
V gene: TRBV6-6
CDR3 protein: CASSYPGARETQYF
CDR3 DNA: TGTGCCAGCAGTTATCCGGGGGCGCGGGAGACCCAGTACTTC

J gene: TRBJ2-2
clone size: .
D gene: .
V gene: TRBV9
CDR3 protein: CASSLVGGRTTGELFF
CDR3 DNA: TGTGCCAGCAGCCTCGTTGGAGGGCGTACCACCGGGGAGCTGTTTTTT

J gene: TRBJ2-1
clone size: .
D gene: TRBD2
V gene: TRBV28
CDR3 protein: CASTPGGLAGYNEQFF
CDR3 DNA: TGTGCCAGCACCCCGGGGGGACTAGCGGGTTACAATGAGCAGTTCTTC

J gene: TRBJ2-7
clone size: .
D gene: .
V gene: TRBV7-9
CDR3 protein: CASSLAPGDEQYF
CDR3 DNA: TGTGCCAGCAGCTTAGCCCCGGGGGACGAGCAGTACTTC

J gene: TRBJ2-7
clone size: .
D gene: .
V gene: TRBV2
CDR3 protein: CASSAGKQYF
CDR3 DNA: TGTGCCAGCAGTGCAGGGAAGCAGTACTTC

J gene: TRBJ2-3
clone size: .
D gene: TRBD2
V gene: TRBV30
CDR3 protein: CAWSVLLAGGTDTQYF
CDR3 DNA: TGTGCCTGGAGTGTACTACTAGCGGGAGGGACAGATACGCAGTATTTT

J gene: TRBJ1-5
clone size: .
D gene: .
V gene: TRBV28
CDR3 protein: CATRISNQPQHF
CDR3 DNA: TGTGCCACCCGGATTAGCAATCAGCCCCAGCATTTT

J gene: TRBJ2-2
clone size: .
D gene: .
V gene: TRBV7-2
CDR3 protein: CASSLEGGGELFF
CDR3 DNA: TGTGCCAGCAGCTTAGAGGGCGGGGGGGAGCTGTTTTTT

J gene: TRBJ2-1
clone size: .
D gene: TRBD2
V gene: TRBV19
CDR3 protein: CASSIAGMRGGYNEQFF
CDR3 DNA: TGTGCCAGTAGTATAGCTGGTATGAGGGGAGGGTACAATGAGCAGTTCTTC

J gene: TRBJ1-2
clone size: .
D gene: TRBD1
V gene: TRBV2
CDR3 protein: CASSEDLDRAYGYTF
CDR3 DNA: TGTGCCAGCAGTGAAGACCTGGACAGGGCCTATGGCTACACCTTC

J gene: TRBJ1-1
clone size: .
D gene: .
V gene: TRBV6-5
CDR3 protein: CASSYSGRLNTEAFF
CDR3 DNA: TGTGCCAGCAGTTACTCGGGACGGCTGAACACTGAAGCTTTCTTT

J gene: TRBJ1-5
clone size: .
D gene: .
V gene: TRBV28
CDR3 protein: CASSSWTASWQPQHF
CDR3 DNA: TGTGCCAGCAGTTCCTGGACAGCTTCTTGGCAGCCCCAGCATTTT

J gene: TRBJ2-7
clone size: .
D gene: TRBD1
V gene: TRBV5-4
CDR3 protein: CASSADRVGSYEQYF
CDR3 DNA: TGTGCCAGCAGCGCGGACAGGGTGGGCTCCTACGAGCAGTACTTC

J gene: TRBJ2-3
clone size: .
D gene: TRBD2
V gene: TRBV30
CDR3 protein: CAWSGLAGIDTQYF
CDR3 DNA: TGTGCCTGGAGTGGCCTAGCGGGTATAGATACGCAGTATTTT

J gene: TRBJ2-1
clone size: once
D gene: TRBD2
V gene: TRBV6-4
CDR3 protein: CASSVSGGSHNEQFF
CDR3 DNA: TGTGCCAGCAGCGTTAGCGGGGGGTCCCACAATGAGCAGTTCTTC

J gene: TRBJ1-5
clone size: .
D gene: .
V gene: TRBV19
CDR3 protein: CASREGIANQPQHF
CDR3 DNA: TGTGCCAGTAGAGAGGGAATCGCCAATCAGCCCCAGCATTTT

J gene: TRBJ1-4
clone size: .
D gene: TRBD1
V gene: TRBV6-5
CDR3 protein: CASSSTGGGEKLFF
CDR3 DNA: TGTGCCAGCAGTTCCACAGGGGGGGGTGAAAAACTGTTTTTT

J gene: TRBJ1-1
clone size: .
D gene: .
V gene: TRBV28
CDR3 protein: CASSLGAWNTEAFF
CDR3 DNA: TGTGCCAGCAGTTTGGGGGCATGGAACACTGAAGCTTTCTTT